This record covers a single T cell receptor beta chain. Its antigen is still unknown. Germline lookup yields CDR1 SGHAT and CDR2 FQNNGV. The CDR3 contains 14 residues. The V and J ends lost 2 bases and 7 bases respectively, with 12 bases between them. RNA was extracted from bulk tissue without any cell sorting. The normal lung tissue was taken more than 3 cm from the tumor edge. The entry originates in a study of tumor and adjacent non-tumor tissue in lung cancer. Background on the study: Aged about 31 to 80 years, patients included roughly 10 men and five or six women with stage I to III disease.

Three rounds of nested PCR, following a modified ARM-PCR protocol, produced the TCRbeta library. TCRdb called the multiplex PCR reads again in MiXCR, with one record for every CDR3 protein. The sample lists 75,000 to 80,000 distinct CDR3 sequences, 76% occurring once. Study-level results: Tumor tissue had significantly higher TCR diversity than normal lung. Normal lung showed higher cumulative top 100 clone frequency than tumor.

Sequences were obtained from distant non-tumor lung tissue. The chain links TRBV11-2 to TRBJ2-1; D is unclear. This TCR was sampled from a man between 65 and 79 years old with non-small cell lung cancer. CDR3 in amino acids: CASSLSPGQNEQFF. The DNA for the CDR3 is TGTGCCAGCAGCTTAAGTCCCGGCCAGAATGAGCAGTTCTTC.